The source of this T cell receptor (beta chain) is a study of control samples from healthy donors and cancer patients. Profiled with immunoSEQ multiplex PCR; TCRdb holds only in-frame clones, not every one. The data show 150,000 to 200,000 clones, roughly 91% seen once. Sequencing was carried out using blood. The receptor comes from a woman aged 25 to 39 in good health.

The CDR3 sequence: CASSLGTSEITQYF. The CDR3 bases are TGTGCCAGCAGCCTAGGGACTAGCGAGATCACGCAGTATTTT. V usage is TRBV7-2 and J usage is TRBJ2-3; 10 bases line up with TRBD2. The CDR3 extends over 14 amino acids. Germline V gene sequence: CDR1 SGHTA, CDR2 FQGNSA. Germline trimming cut 5 bases from V and 9 bases from J; bases unmatched to any gene: 8.